Listed below are T cell receptor beta chains from one sample, sequenced in a study of cytomegalovirus exposure and HLA in healthy donors. TCRdb's copy holds only in-frame clones and misses some; the assay was immunoSEQ multiplex PCR. The sample carries under 200,000 clones, approximately 85% recorded once. What was sequenced was PBMCs. All receptors derive from a man aged 30-40 years in good health and CMV-seropositive. CDR3s include the opening cysteine and the closing phenylalanine or tryptophan. The D gene is left open where the match is weak. Rows give clone size only sometimes, using once, few, many, or a class for an expanded clone.

clone size,D gene,V gene,J gene,CDR3 DNA,CDR3 protein
-,-,TRBV20-1,TRBJ2-2,TGCAGTGCTAGACTAGCCGGGGAGCTGTTTTTT,CSARLAGELFF
once,TRBD1,TRBV7-9,TRBJ2-7,TGTGCCAGCAGCTTAACGACAGGGGGGTCCTACGAGCAGTACTTC,CASSLTTGGSYEQYF
-,-,TRBV12-5,TRBJ1-3,TGTGCTAGTGGCCGCTGGGGGCCGGAAACTGGAAACACCATATATTTT,CASGRWGPETGNTIYF
-,TRBD1,TRBV6-5,TRBJ2-1,TGTGCCAGCAGTTCCTACAGGGGAAATGAGCAGTTCTTC,CASSSYRGNEQFF
-,-,TRBV29-1,TRBJ2-5,TGCAGCGTTGGAGGAGTTCAAGAGACCCAGTACTTC,CSVGGVQETQYF
-,TRBD1,TRBV7-8,TRBJ1-2,TGTGCCAGCAGCTTCCAGGGGGCGGGGGGCTACACCTTC,CASSFQGAGGYTF
-,-,TRBV7-2,TRBJ1-1,TGTGCCAGCAGCCGACAGGAGAACACTGAAGCTTTCTTT,CASSRQENTEAFF
-,-,TRBV6-1,TRBJ2-1,TGTGCCAGCAGTGAGCTAACTAGACCCTACAATGAGCAGTTCTTC,CASSELTRPYNEQFF
-,TRBD2,TRBV25-1,TRBJ2-1,TGTGCCAGCAGTACCCGACTAGCGAGAAATGAGCAGTTCTTC,CASSTRLARNEQFF
once,-,TRBV5-1,TRBJ2-2,TGCGCCAGCAGCCAAGAGGCGGCCGGGGAGCTGTTTTTT,CASSQEAAGELFF
once,-,TRBV5-6,TRBJ1-1,TGTGCCAGCAGCATGGTTGAACAGTGGGAAGGGGGTGAAGCTTTCTTT,CASSMVEQWEGGEAFF
-,-,TRBV6-1,TRBJ1-2,TGTGCCAGCAGTGAAGGAAAGGGGCCTTGGTATGGCTACACCTTC,CASSEGKGPWYGYTF
-,TRBD2,TRBV7-3,TRBJ2-1,TGTGCCAGCAGCTTAGGCGGGAGCTTCGATGAGCAGTTCTTC,CASSLGGSFDEQFF
-,-,TRBV30,TRBJ1-4,TGTGCCTGGAGCCCCAGGGCGAGCCTAAATGAAAAACTGTTTTTT,CAWSPRASLNEKLFF
-,-,TRBV14,TRBJ2-1,TGTGCCAGCAGCCAAGTACTAGCCGGGGGAATGTACAATGAGCAGTTCTTC,CASSQVLAGGMYNEQFF
-,-,TRBV9,TRBJ1-6,TGTGCCAGCAGCGTCGGACTGGACGATTCACCCCTCCACTTT,CASSVGLDDSPLHF
-,TRBD1,TRBV29-1,TRBJ1-1,TGCAGCGCCCGGCCGGACAGGGGACGTGAAGCTTTCTTT,CSARPDRGREAFF
-,-,TRBV15,TRBJ1-2,TGTGCCACCAGCAGAGATCGTGGCCTTGGCTATGGCTACACCTTC,CATSRDRGLGYGYTF
-,-,TRBV27,TRBJ2-1,TGTGCCAGCAGTTCCTATAGCGGCCCCTTCTACAATGAGCAGTTCTTC,CASSSYSGPFYNEQFF
-,-,TRBV6-5,TRBJ2-1,TGTGCCAGCAGTTACATGTTGCCCGGTTCCTACAATGAGCAGTTCTTC,CASSYMLPGSYNEQFF